The T cell receptor (beta chain) described here comes from a study of blood T cell repertoires in COVID-19. Overall study: T cells, B-cell-depleted T cells, or PBMCs supplied cDNA or gDNA.

The CDR3 covers 16 residues. The V and J ends lost 4 bases and 3 bases respectively, with 17 bases between them. Germline V CDR1 and CDR2: SGHKS, YYEKEE (reference sequence). The data were produced by immunoSEQ multiplex PCR, yet TCRdb's version contains in-frame clones alone and is incomplete. The table includes more than 200,000 clones, more than 75% detected once. Seattle patients were enrolled while actively infected and followed longitudinally. This chain links TRBV5-5 with TRBJ2-1; possible D gene TRBD2, 6 bases. Sequenced material: peripheral blood. The sequence derives from a woman between 55 and 75 years old with COVID-19, enrolled during active disease. The DNA of the CDR3 is TGTGCCAGCAGCCCTCAGGGACTCCCGGTCTACAATGAGCAGTTCTTC. This gives the protein CASSPQGLPVYNEQFF.